Here is one TCR beta chain with its context. Antigen: not known. The sample contains more than one DNA sequence encoding this CDR3. The sample comes from a study of cytomegalovirus exposure and HLA in healthy donors. Study in general: From HLA-typed donors, an early data release held around 80 million unique TCRs.

General study results and limits: Later, an analysis found that common viral pathogens appeared to be linked with several of the most significant clusters.

CDR3 length equals 15 residues. The junction had 5 bases not matched to a gene; V was cut back by 6 bases and J by 0 bases. Germline V gene sequence: CDR1 KGHSH, CDR2 LQKENI. Researchers ran the PCR with 60 Vbeta and 13 Jbeta primers. Profiling relied on immunoSEQ multiplex PCR, and the TCRdb table lists in-frame clones only, not all of them. The top ten hold around 6.5% of the sample, which has approximately 140,000 clones, roughly 78% seen once. The source of this sequence is a man between 45 and 60 years old in good health and CMV-seropositive. The chain combines TRBV18 with TRBJ2-1; 7 bases map to TRBD1. The sample comprised PBMCs. CDR3 bases: TGTGCCAGCTCCCCCGACAGGGTCTCCTACAATGAGCAGTTCTTC. Translated, it gives CASSPDRVSYNEQFF.